This T cell receptor beta chain came from a study of blood T cells in healthy people across ages. General study results and limits: Both higher diversity and more naive CD4+ cells marked long-lived donors when set against aged donors.

Points on this clonotype: Its antigen is undetermined.

The use of a sample-barcoded 5' primer and a J-beta primer mix characterized a second PCR of roughly 6 to 12 cycles. One entry per CDR3 protein results from TCRdb running MiXCR on the 5' RACE reads. Of about 970,000 distinct CDR3 sequences listed, roughly 51% are singletons. Peripheral blood from each donor was collected in a volume of approximately 10 milliliters. Whenever a sample was processed, at least 6 million PBMCs were isolated. Total RNA was isolated from each sample in quantities of at least 6 micrograms. The CDR3 has 15 amino acids. Trimming pared 0 bases from V and 1 base from J, leaving 9 bases between. Germline loops: CDR1 MNHEY, CDR2 SVGAGI.

The TCR comes from a woman aged 55-69 years in good health. The V and J genes are TRBV6-5 and TRBJ2-5; D possibly uses TRBD1 or TRBD2 (5 bases each). Source material: blood. Here the CDR3 DNA reads TGTGCCAGCAGTTACTCCGGGACGGGCCAAGAGACCCAGTACTTC. Translated: CASSYSGTGQETQYF.